What follows is one T cell receptor (beta chain) and its context. Its antigen is as yet unknown. The sample comes from a study of Ad26.COV2.S vaccination and SARS-CoV-2 variants. Study-wide context: Into the muscle, Ad26.COV2.S was dosed once or twice, 56 days apart. Study-wide points: Those who received vaccine or placebo ended up with similar non-spike TCR breadth.

The table came from immunoSEQ multiplex PCR; TCRdb's copy has only in-frame clones and leaves some out. The data show roughly 320,000 clones, approximately 80% seen once. Treatment given: some 20 received Ad26.COV2.S at low or high dose, single or two shots; 5 received placebo; per-sample allocation not given. Samples came from day 63 after the first vaccine or placebo injection. The clonotype was recovered from a person between 18 and 65 years old who received the Ad26.COV2.S COVID-19 vaccine or a placebo. This specimen consisted of peripheral blood, obtained in a trial of Ad26.COV2.S vaccine versus placebo.

In DNA, the CDR3 is TGCGCCAGCAGTGAGTCTCGGAGCTCTGGGGCCAACGTCCTGACTTTC. Translated, it gives CASSESRSSGANVLTF. The J gene is TRBJ2-6, the V gene TRBV10-2; D gene ambiguous. The CDR3 sequence is 16 residues long. The V gene lost 0 bases and the J gene lost 0 bases, with 6 bases spanning the gap. Germline values: CDR1 WSHSY, CDR2 SAAADI.